This entry describes one TCR beta chain. As yet, its antigen is unknown. With UMIs, 5'RACE template switching was used to make TCR beta cDNA. TCRdb reprocessed the 5' RACE reads, with one entry per CDR3 protein and no DNA. The sample totals 500,000 to 600,000 distinct CDR3 sequences; its top ten clones hold approximately 3.6%. The data originate from a study of T cells expressing NK-cell markers. Overall study: Underlying the TCR beta repertoires were sorted CD3+CD56+NKG2C+, CD3+CD56+NKG2C- and CD3+CD56-NKG2C+ T cells. Study-wide findings and caveats: Topping the CD3+CD56-NKG2C+ fraction as well were these clonotypes, in a handful of donors.

This CDR3 region has 15 residues. Germline V gene data show CDR1 as SGHTA and CDR2 as FQGNSA. The genes are TRBV7-2 and TRBJ2-7; TCRdb proposes TRBD2, but this gene call is untestable without DNA. The sequenced material came from blood T cells: a sorted CD56 or NKG2C T cell subset, CD4+ or CD8+ T cells, or bulk PBMC T cells (not recorded which). This TCR came from a young man in good health. The CDR3 region is CASSLYPSENYEQYF.